The 4 T cell receptor beta chains below were found in one sample sequenced in a study of blood T cell repertoires in COVID-19. Here immunoSEQ multiplex PCR was the method, and the copy in TCRdb shows in-frame clones only, minus some. Among about 160,000 clones listed, about 88% were seen once. Sequencing input: peripheral blood. The receptors derive from a woman aged 45-65 years with COVID-19, enrolled during active disease.

The V call is TRBV4-1, the J call TRBJ2-7; 16 positions match TRBD2. CDR3 length: 18 residues. Germline V gene sequence: CDR1 MGHRA, CDR2 YSYEKL. V was clipped by 3 bases and J by 0 bases; unmatched bases: 5. CDR3 region: CASSHTGLAGGSSYEQYF. The CDR3 DNA reads as TGCGCCAGCAGCCATACGGGACTAGCGGGGGGGAGCTCCTACGAGCAGTACTTC.

As DNA, the CDR3 is TGTGCCAGCAGCTCCGGACTAGCGGGGGAGGAGCAGTACTTC. Translating gives CASSSGLAGEEQYF. The chain couples TRBV7-2 to TRBJ2-7, with 13 bases fitting TRBD2. The V and J ends lost 4 bases and 7 bases, in that order; junction bases with no gene match: 4. There are 14 residues in the CDR3. Germline V CDR1 and CDR2: SGHTA, FQGNSA.

This chain uses TRBV5-6 with TRBJ2-7; D is possibly TRBD2 (6 bases). CDR1 and CDR2 from the germline V gene are SGHDT and YYEEEE. With 0 bases removed from V and 7 bases from J, the gap between germline ends came to 17 bases. This CDR3 contains 15 residues. CDR3: CASSLAPRRGGEQYF. The CDR3 nucleotides are TGTGCCAGCAGCTTGGCCCCCCGCCGCGGAGGGGAGCAGTACTTC.

The chain joins TRBV28 to TRBJ2-6; 7 positions match TRBD1. CDR3 size: 19 residues. From germline, CDR1 is MDHEN and CDR2 SYDVKM. After removal of 8 bases from V and 0 bases from J, the junction contained 16 bases not matched to a gene. CDR3 DNA sequence: TGTGCCAGCCTCGGGGCCTACAGGGGAATAGACTCTGGGGCCAACGTCCTGACTTTC. Translated, it gives CASLGAYRGIDSGANVLTF.